This TCR beta chain was sequenced for a study of vaccination effects on CD4 cells after COVID-19. Study-wide points: Clones that were induced by infection or by vaccine showed marked contraction late after vaccination. Convalescent patients in the study were few, and early post-infection timepoints were absent.

Produced via immunoSEQ multiplex PCR; TCRdb's table is partial and in-frame only. The repertoire consists of 65,000 to 90,000 clones, with around 78% occurring once and the leading ten covering under 12%. Before sequencing took place, the ViraFEST assay used viral peptide pools to expand antigen-specific CD4+ T cells. Following culture for approximately ten days, CD4+ T cells were isolated. Among the vaccine recipients, none had a prior SARS-CoV-2 infection, and nucleocapsid antibodies were negative. Supplemented with 9.5 to 10 IU/ml IL-2 and approximately 9.7 ug/ml peptides, fewer than 2.5 million PBMC per well were kept in culture. IL-2 medium took the place of half the medium on both days 3 and 7. This clone was found a few times. Its specificity is not known. The CDR3 is 13 amino acids. The germline V and J ends were trimmed by 3 bases and 7 bases, with 10 bases remaining between them. Germline CDR1 reads SNHLY; CDR2 reads FYNNEI.

The chain joins TRBV2 to TRBJ1-5, with no clear D. The receptor comes from a human donor who received a COVID-19 vaccine. The material was CD4+ T cells from PBMCs cultured with SARS-CoV-2 spike peptides, obtained before COVID-19 vaccination. CDR3 residues: CASSDRIEQPQHF. DNA of the CDR3: TGTGCCAGCAGTGACAGGATCGAGCAGCCCCAGCATTTT.